The 17 T cell receptor beta chains below come from one sample, sequenced in a study of blood T cell repertoires in COVID-19. Profiling relied on immunoSEQ multiplex PCR, and the TCRdb table lists in-frame clones only, not all of them. The sample shows roughly 100,000 clones, over 70% of them seen only once. The sample consisted of peripheral blood. The receptors come from a human donor in a cohort sampled during active or convalescent COVID-19.

The rearrangement links TRBV6-5 to TRBJ2-7; the D is unclear. CDR1 is MNHEY and CDR2 is SVGAGI in the germline V gene. This CDR3 region has 13 residues. V was cut by 7 bases and J by 4 bases, with 14 bases left in between. The CDR3 DNA reads as TGTGCCAGCACCTCATCAGGTCGGTACGAGCAGTACTTC. It codes for CASTSSGRYEQYF.

V is TRBV19 and J is TRBJ2-1, with D maybe TRBD2 (5 bases). Germline V gene sequence: CDR1 LNHDA, CDR2 SQIVND (reference sequence). V lost 6 bases and J lost 5, with 20 bases in between. The CDR3 is made up of 16 amino acids. CDR3 region: CASSPGVGREHNEQFF. Written as DNA, the CDR3 is TGTGCCAGTAGCCCCGGGGTAGGACGTGAACACAATGAGCAGTTCTTC.

This clone has just one count. The chain combines TRBV24-1 with TRBJ1-5; 9 bases are shared with TRBD1. CDR3 size: 14 residues. Germline CDR1 KGHDR, CDR2 SFDVKD. Germline trimming cut 9 bases from V and 5 bases from J; bases unmatched to any gene: 7. The DNA of the CDR3 is TGTGCCACCGGAGGGACAGGGTTCCATCAGCCCCAGCATTTT. This gives the protein CATGGTGFHQPQHF.

The chain joins TRBV9 to TRBJ1-1, with D hard to call. Trimming took off 6 bases at V and 2 bases at J, with 11 bases between the two ends. The CDR3 totals 13 residues. Looked up from germline, CDR1 is SGDLS and CDR2 is YYNGEE. The CDR3 reads CASTNSYNTEAFF. For the CDR3, the DNA is TGTGCCAGCACCAACAGCTACAACACTGAAGCTTTCTTT.

This chain uses TRBV6-1 with TRBJ2-7; D gene uncertain. With 1 base removed from V and 0 bases from J, the gap between germline ends came to 7 bases. Germline loops: CDR1 MNHNS, CDR2 SASEGT. This CDR3 is 14 amino acids long. CDR3 bases: TGTGCCAGCAGTGAAGTAAGCAACTCCTACGAGCAGTACTTC. Translation gives CASSEVSNSYEQYF.

The rearrangement joins TRBV5-4 to TRBJ2-3; perhaps TRBD2 as D (6 bases). The germline V gene has CDR1 SGHNT and CDR2 YYREEE (reference sequence). The CDR3 spans 13 residues. The V end was cut by 4 bases, the J end by 1 base, with 7 bases between. This chain's CDR3 is CASSRGGTDTQYF. The CDR3 coding sequence is TGTGCCAGCAGCCGCGGGGGCACAGATACGCAGTATTTT.

The gene calls are TRBV7-2 and TRBJ1-4; perhaps TRBD1 as D (5 bases). CDR1 is SGHTA and CDR2 is FQGNSA in the germline V gene. V was trimmed by 1 base and J by 2 bases, leaving 8 bases between them. The CDR3 covers 15 residues. The CDR3 sequence: CASSLGGETNEKLFF. DNA of the CDR3: TGTGCCAGCAGCTTAGGGGGGGAGACTAATGAAAAACTGTTTTTT.

The chain uses TRBV11-2 and TRBJ1-2; D perhaps matches TRBD1 (5 bases). V was shortened by 2 bases and J by 4 bases, with 17 bases between the two germline ends. Germline CDR1 and CDR2: SGHAT and FQNNGV. The CDR3 extends over 16 amino acids. This CDR3 reads CASSLSGDALGYGYTF. CDR3 bases: TGTGCCAGCAGCTTAAGCGGGGACGCTCTGGGCTATGGCTACACCTTC.

The V gene is TRBV3-1 (or the pseudogene TRBV3-2), the J gene TRBJ1-4, with unresolved D. V was shortened by 3 bases and J by 8 bases, with 10 bases between the two germline ends. Germline V lookup: CDR1 LGHDT, CDR2 YNNKEL (reference sequence). CDR3 length: 13 residues. Here the CDR3 DNA reads TGTGCCAGCAGCCAGACGCGAGGCGAAAAACTGTTTTTT. This gives the protein CASSQTRGEKLFF.

The chain combines TRBV18 with TRBJ2-1; D is possibly TRBD2 (5 bases). The CDR3 has 16 residues. Germline V gives CDR1 KGHSH, CDR2 LQKENI. The germline V and J ends were trimmed by 4 bases and 6 bases, with 19 bases remaining between them. As DNA, the CDR3 is TGTGCCAGCTCACGAGGCGGCCAGAGCACTAGCAATGAGCAGTTCTTC. Its translation: CASSRGGQSTSNEQFF. Using reference TRBV18 and TRBJ2-1 for the parts outside the CDR3, the full variable domain is NAGVMQNPRHLVRRRGQEARLRCSPMKGHSHVYWYRQLPEEGLKFMVYLQKENIIDESGMPKERFSAEFPKEGPSILRIQQVVRGDSAAYFCASSRGGQSTSNEQFFGPGTRLTVL.

The chain uses TRBV5-1 and TRBJ2-5, with TRBD1 identical over 7 bases. Germline V gives CDR1 SGHRS, CDR2 YFSETQ. The CDR3 length is 13 residues. V gave up 5 bases and J gave up 5 bases; unmatched junction bases: 6. Written as DNA, the CDR3 is TGCGCCAGCAGACCGACAGGGCCCGAGACCCAGTACTTC. It specifies CASRPTGPETQYF.

This chain joins TRBV10-3 and TRBJ1-2; 7 bases are a match to TRBD1. With V trimmed by 1 base and J by 10 bases, 3 bases remained unmatched. From germline, CDR1 is ENHRY and CDR2 SYGVKD. The CDR3 is 12 amino acids. CDR3 nucleotide sequence: TGTGCCATCAGTGAGTTCGGACAGGACTACACCTTC. Translated, it gives CAISEFGQDYTF.

V usage is TRBV3-1 (or the pseudogene TRBV3-2) and J usage is TRBJ1-4; 10 positions agree with TRBD1. This CDR3 has 15 residues. Germline CDR1 and CDR2: LGHDT and YNNKEL (reference sequence). The trim removed 5 bases at V and 12 bases at J, leaving 12 bases unmatched. The CDR3 reads CASSTSRDRGSQLFF. In nucleotides, the CDR3 is TGTGCCAGCAGCACGAGCCGGGACAGGGGTTCTCAACTGTTTTTT.

The J gene is TRBJ2-3, the V gene TRBV3-1 (or the pseudogene TRBV3-2); a weak D match, TRBD2 (6 bases). Trimming left V 4 bases short and J 8 bases short, with 19 bases between. Germline assignment: CDR1 LGHDT and CDR2 YNNKEL (reference sequence). The CDR3 has 15 amino acids. Here the CDR3 DNA reads TGTGCCAGCAGCCCAGTAGCGGCCCGACACGGTACGCAGTATTTT. Translating it yields CASSPVAARHGTQYF.

The rearrangement uses TRBV10-3 and TRBJ1-1; TRBD1 matches 9 bases. Germline CDR1 reads ENHRY; CDR2 reads SYGVKD. This CDR3 region has 14 residues. Trimming took 7 bases from V and 7 from J; bases not matched to a gene: 10. The CDR3 spells CAITYAGTGSEAFF. The CDR3 bases are TGTGCCATCACTTATGCCGGGACAGGGAGTGAAGCTTTCTTT.

This clone was found a few times. The J gene is TRBJ2-7, the V gene TRBV11-2, with D unclear. Germline CDR1 is SGHAT and CDR2 is FQNNGV. The CDR3 has 12 residues. V was cut by 0 bases and J by 3 bases, with 3 bases left in between. CDR3 sequence reads: CASSLDNYEQYF. CDR3 sequence (DNA): TGTGCCAGCAGCTTAGACAACTACGAGCAGTACTTC.

The genes are TRBV30 and TRBJ1-1; 9 bases map to TRBD1. Germline V gene data show CDR1 as GTSNPN and CDR2 as SVGIG (reference sequence). There are 12 residues in the CDR3. With 6 bases clipped from V and 3 bases from J, the junction kept 2 bases outside the gene matches. CDR3 protein: CACGTGHTEAFF. The CDR3 nucleotides are TGTGCCTGCGGGACAGGGCACACTGAAGCTTTCTTT.